This record looks at one TCR beta chain sequence and its context. Its antigen is unknown. Germline CDR1 SGDLS, CDR2 YYNGEE. This CDR3 has 14 amino acids. The ends were cut back, 4 bases at V and 1 base at J, with 11 bases in the middle. PCR used 60 Vbeta primers and 13 Jbeta primers. Libraries were prepared by immunoSEQ multiplex PCR; TCRdb keeps only in-frame clonotypes and omits some of them. This sample has some 170,000 clones, with around 64% found just once. This sample is part of a study of cytomegalovirus exposure and HLA in healthy donors. Study-level findings and limits: Later analysis found that TCR beta chains associated with HLA were more clonally expanded than other, equally common chains.

The source is a woman in her twenties or thirties in good health and CMV-seronegative. The sequencing sample was made of PBMCs. The gene calls are TRBV9 and TRBJ1-1, with a tentative D call TRBD1 (5 bases). The CDR3 is CASSPMGGNTEAFF. For the CDR3, the DNA is TGTGCCAGCAGCCCCATGGGGGGGAACACTGAAGCTTTCTTT.